One and the same sample provided the 25 T cell receptor beta chains below, sequenced in a study of cytomegalovirus exposure and HLA in healthy donors. PCR involved 60 Vbeta and 13 Jbeta primers. Clones were read by immunoSEQ multiplex PCR, and TCRdb kept only the in-frame ones, dropping some. The sample holds just over 150,000 clones, approximately 80% seen once. The sample consisted of PBMCs. These receptors originate from a man between 18 and 35 years old in good health and CMV-seronegative.

This sequence joins TRBV6-1 and TRBJ2-7, with D possibly matching TRBD2 (6 bases). Germline V lookup: CDR1 MNHNS, CDR2 SASEGT. The CDR3 totals 15 residues. The ends were cut back, 5 bases at V and 2 bases at J, with 16 bases in the middle. The CDR3 is CASSTSGGSTYEQYF. The CDR3 DNA reads as TGTGCCAGCAGTACGTCTGGGGGGTCCACCTACGAGCAGTACTTC.

In DNA form, the CDR3 reads TGCAGCGTTTTTCGGGAGGGGGCCGCCTTTGAGCAGTTCTTC. It is translated as CSVFREGAAFEQFF. The chain couples TRBV29-1 to TRBJ2-1, with a weak D call TRBD2 (8 bases). Trimming pared 5 bases from V and 9 bases from J, leaving 20 bases between. The length of the CDR3 is 14 residues. Germline V gene sequence: CDR1 SQVTM, CDR2 ANQGSEA.

This clone was counted only a few times. The same CDR3 arises from other DNA sequences in this sample as well. The CDR3 protein is CASSDSAGAYNEQFF. CDR3 coding DNA: TGTGCCAGCAGTGACTCTGCGGGAGCCTACAATGAGCAGTTCTTC. V and J are TRBV6-4 and TRBJ2-1; 7 nucleotides match TRBD2. Germline-derived CDR1 and CDR2 are MRHNA and SNTAGT. The CDR3 totals 15 residues. Trimming at V came to 0 bases and at J to 2 bases, leaving 1 base not matched to a gene.

This rearrangement joins TRBV2 to TRBJ1-1; 8 nucleotides agree with TRBD1. Germline V CDR1 and CDR2: SNHLY, FYNNEI. CDR3 size: 13 residues. V shed 10 bases and J 1 base; nucleotides not matched to a gene: 5. CDR3 sequence reads: CATLGQANTEAFF. CDR3 nucleotide sequence: TGTGCCACCCTGGGACAGGCGAACACTGAAGCTTTCTTT.

The sample holds one count of this clone. The V call is TRBV30, the J call TRBJ1-1; D gene uncertain. CDR3 length: 13 amino acids. The germline V and J ends were trimmed by 8 bases and 1 base, with 14 bases remaining between them. In germline, CDR1 is GTSNPN, CDR2 SVGIG (reference sequence). CDR3 sequence: CAAQRWGNTEAFF. CDR3 in DNA: TGTGCCGCCCAGCGGTGGGGGAACACTGAAGCTTTCTTT. The full variable domain, its missing parts supplied by reference TRBV30 and TRBJ1-1, is SQTIHQWPATLVQPVGSPLSLECTVEGTSNPNLYWYRQAAGRGLQLLFYSVGIGQISSEVPQNLSASRPQDRQFILSSKKLLLSDSGFYLCAAQRWGNTEAFFGQGTRLTVV.

Only one count was recorded for this clone. CDR3 in amino acids: CATSRLTGTGPQEKLFF. CDR3 DNA sequence: TGTGCCACCAGCCGCCTCACCGGGACAGGCCCTCAAGAAAAACTGTTTTTT. The genes are TRBV15 and TRBJ1-4, with TRBD1 identical over 8 bases. J gave up 8 bases and V 5 bases, and 16 bases lay outside the gene matches. The CDR3 is made up of 17 amino acids. Germline assignment: CDR1 LNHNV and CDR2 YYDKDF (reference sequence).

This sequence joins TRBV27 and TRBJ1-4, with a weak D call TRBD1 (6 bases). Per germline, CDR1 MNHEY and CDR2 SMNVEV (reference sequence). The V end lost 6 bases, the J end lost 5 bases, and 16 bases lay between the germline ends. The CDR3 length is 15 residues. The CDR3 bases are TGTGCCAGCAGCCCTCAGACAGGAGGAAATGAAAAACTGTTTTTT. Its protein product is CASSPQTGGNEKLFF.

The chain has TRBV15 and TRBJ1-2; D is uncertain. Germline CDR1 LNHNV, CDR2 YYDKDF (reference sequence). The CDR3 contains 14 residues. V was clipped by 5 bases and J by 4 bases, with 14 bases between them. The CDR3 sequence is CATSGARAGYGYTF. In DNA form, the CDR3 reads TGTGCCACCAGCGGCGCACGGGCGGGCTATGGCTACACCTTC.

The J gene is TRBJ1-1, the V gene TRBV9; D possibly corresponds to TRBD1 (5 bases). V lost 3 bases to trimming and J lost 0 bases, with 12 bases between them. The CDR3 runs to 15 residues. Germline V CDR1 and CDR2: SGDLS, YYNGEE. The CDR3 nucleotides are TGTGCCAGCAGCGACGACAGAAACATGAACACTGAAGCTTTCTTT. This codes for CASSDDRNMNTEAFF.

This chain uses TRBV5-6 with TRBJ2-3; perhaps TRBD1 as D (6 bases). With 0 bases removed from V and 1 base from J, the gap between germline ends came to 15 bases. Germline CDR1 reads SGHDT; CDR2 reads YYEEEE. CDR3 length: 17 residues. CDR3 protein: CASSLEEQGPGTDTQYF. In DNA, the CDR3 is TGTGCCAGCAGCTTGGAGGAGCAGGGGCCGGGCACAGATACGCAGTATTTT.

The CDR3 nucleotides are TGTGCCAGCAGCTTAACTCGGACTAGCGGGAGTTCTGAGCAGTTCTTC. This sequence encodes CASSLTRTSGSSEQFF. This rearrangement joins TRBV7-3 to TRBJ2-1, with TRBD2 identical over 13 bases. V shed 0 bases, J shed 9 bases, and the junction held 5 bases outside the gene matches. Germline lookup yields CDR1 SGHTA and CDR2 FQGTGA. CDR3 length: 16 residues.

The rearrangement uses TRBV5-6 and TRBJ1-5; maybe TRBD1 (5 bases). The CDR3 runs to 17 residues. Germline V CDR1 and CDR2: SGHDT, YYEEEE. The ends were cut back, 4 bases at V and 0 bases at J, with 17 bases in the middle. CDR3 nucleotides: TGTGCCAGCAGCCTCTGGTTGGGGCTCTATAGCAATCAGCCCCAGCATTTT. Translated: CASSLWLGLYSNQPQHF.

The chain recombines TRBV6-5 with TRBJ2-7; D possibly corresponds to TRBD2 (5 bases). The V and J ends lost 0 bases and 6 bases respectively, with 15 bases between them. The germline V gene has CDR1 MNHEY and CDR2 SVGAGI. This CDR3 contains 15 residues. The CDR3 region is CASSYSVGARSEQYF. The CDR3 bases are TGTGCCAGCAGTTACTCTGTGGGAGCCCGCTCCGAGCAGTACTTC.

The V and J genes are TRBV6-4 and TRBJ2-7; 7 nucleotides line up with TRBD1. The germline CDR1 and CDR2 sequences are MRHNA and SNTAGT. The ends lost 6 bases at V and 2 bases at J; junction bases unmatched: 1. The CDR3 covers 12 residues. The CDR3 region is CASRGTAYEQYF. The CDR3, as DNA: TGTGCCAGCAGGGGGACAGCCTACGAGCAGTACTTC.

The V gene is TRBV5-1, the J gene TRBJ2-3; D might be TRBD1 (5 bases). Germline V lookup: CDR1 SGHRS, CDR2 YFSETQ. The CDR3 loop spans 15 amino acids. Trimming pared 4 bases from V and 4 bases from J, leaving 16 bases between. This CDR3 reads CASSPRTRAPDTQYF. CDR3 bases: TGCGCCAGCAGCCCCCGGACAAGGGCCCCAGATACGCAGTATTTT.

This chain joins TRBV10-3 and TRBJ2-7; no reliable D call. The V end lost 0 bases, the J end lost 6 bases, and 6 bases lay between the germline ends. Germline-derived CDR1 and CDR2 are ENHRY and SYGVKD. This CDR3 region has 12 residues. CDR3 DNA sequence: TGTGCCATCAGTGAGTCCCCCGGCGAGCAGTACTTC. Translated, it gives CAISESPGEQYF.

This rearrangement joins TRBV5-4 to TRBJ2-7; weak D call: TRBD2 (6 bases). CDR1 and CDR2 from the germline V gene are SGHNT and YYREEE (reference sequence). Trimming cost V 9 bases and J 0 bases, with 13 bases left between them. The CDR3 runs 13 residues. This CDR3 reads CATSERASYEQYF. The CDR3 DNA follows: TGTGCCACCTCGGAGCGGGCCTCCTACGAGCAGTACTTC.

The chain is built from TRBV6-6 and TRBJ1-4; tentatively, D is TRBD1 (5 bases). Trimming removed 6 bases from V and 6 bases from J, with 11 bases in between. The germline gives CDR1 MNHNY, CDR2 SVGAGI (reference sequence). This CDR3 is 13 amino acids long. CDR3 protein: CASSGTSDEKLFF. As DNA, the CDR3 is TGTGCCAGCAGCGGGACTAGCGATGAAAAACTGTTTTTT.

This clone was counted a few times. This chain links TRBV6-5 with TRBJ1-1; D not resolved. CDR1 is MNHEY, CDR2 SVGAGI, per germline. V lost 6 bases and J lost 5, with 7 bases in between. The CDR3 is made up of 11 amino acids. The CDR3: CASREGTEAFF. The CDR3 DNA reads TGTGCCAGCAGGGAGGGAACTGAAGCTTTCTTT.

This clone was recorded once. The chain has TRBV5-1 and TRBJ2-1; the match to TRBD2 covers 11 bases. With V trimmed by 0 bases and J by 10 bases, 0 bases remained unmatched. CDR3 length: 13 amino acids. Germline assignment: CDR1 SGHRS and CDR2 YFSETQ. Written as DNA, the CDR3 is TGCGCCAGCAGCTTGGGACTAGCGGGAGAGCAGTTCTTC. Residues: CASSLGLAGEQFF. The entire variable domain, with the rest obtained from reference TRBV5-1 and TRBJ2-1, is as follows: KAGVTQTPRYLIKTRGQQVTLSCSPISGHRSVSWYQQTPGQGLQFLFEYFSETQRNKGNFPGRFSGRQFSNSRSEMNVSTLELGDSALYLCASSLGLAGEQFFGPGTRLTVL.

J is TRBJ2-7 and V is TRBV6-1, with 10 bases that match TRBD2. The CDR3 runs to 15 residues. The V segment lost 6 bases and the J segment 6 bases; nucleotides outside the gene matches: 11. Germline V gene data show CDR1 as MNHNS and CDR2 as SASEGT. CDR3 in DNA: TGTGCCAGCAGCCCTACTAGCGGGGTATCCCTCGAGCAGTACTTC. This codes for CASSPTSGVSLEQYF.

This chain uses TRBV11-2 with TRBJ1-3, with D possibly matching TRBD1 (5 bases). Deletions cut 5 bases from V and 2 bases from J, with 13 bases between. This CDR3 is 15 amino acids long. CDR1 is SGHAT and CDR2 is FQNNGV in the germline V gene. The CDR3 DNA reads as TGTGCCAGCAGCGGGGGGAGCGGGCCTGGAAACACCATATATTTT. Translation gives CASSGGSGPGNTIYF.

Only a few counts were recorded for this clone. The V gene is TRBV6-5, the J gene TRBJ1-4; 8 bases line up with TRBD1. The CDR3 sequence is 15 residues long. Germline CDR1 is MNHEY and CDR2 is SVGAGI. Losses at the gene ends were 6 bases for V and 8 bases for J; bases not matched to a gene: 11. In DNA, the CDR3 is TGTGCCAGCAGAGACCTCGGGACAGGCGGGGAAAAACTGTTTTTT. This gives the protein CASRDLGTGGEKLFF.

This clone was counted a few times. The rearrangement links TRBV5-1 to TRBJ1-2; D possibly corresponds to TRBD1 (6 bases). The CDR3 has 15 residues. V lost 2 bases to trimming and J lost 8 bases, with 19 bases between them. The germline V gene has CDR1 SGHRS and CDR2 YFSETQ. Here the CDR3 reads CASSFEGGAAGGYTF. The CDR3, as DNA: TGCGCCAGCAGCTTCGAAGGGGGAGCAGCGGGGGGCTACACCTTC.

The chain joins TRBV4-3 to TRBJ2-5; 7 bases are a match to TRBD1. Germline lookup yields CDR1 LGHNA and CDR2 YSLEER. The CDR3 consists of 15 residues. V lost 4 bases, J lost 4 bases, and 9 bases stayed unmatched. CDR3 sequence reads: CASSRAGGFGETQYF. The CDR3 nucleotides are TGCGCCAGCAGCCGAGCAGGGGGATTTGGAGAGACCCAGTACTTC.